Below, 30 T cell receptor beta chains from the same sample are listed, as sequenced in a study of T cell responses to AZD1222 COVID-19 vaccine. Clones were read by immunoSEQ multiplex PCR, and TCRdb kept only the in-frame ones, dropping some. The sample lists around 190,000 clones, 88% seen once, with 0.4% to 0.5% in the top ten. Sequences were derived from peripheral blood, sampled on day 0 of AZD1222 vaccination. These receptors all stem from an adult in good health.

The J gene is TRBJ2-7, the V gene TRBV10-1, with D perhaps given as TRBD1 or TRBD2 (6 bases each). The CDR3 runs to 11 residues. Between the trimmed V and J ends, which lost 5 bases and 5 bases, there was a span of 7 bases. Germline V gene lookup returns CDR1 WNHNN and CDR2 SYGVQD (reference sequence). The CDR3 is CASSRGDEQYF. CDR3 DNA sequence: TGCGCCAGCAGTAGGGGGGACGAGCAGTACTTC.

V and J are TRBV7-3 and TRBJ2-2; D is undetermined. The V and J ends lost 1 base and 0 bases respectively, with 3 bases between them. CDR3 length: 14 amino acids. Germline V lookup: CDR1 SGHTA, CDR2 FQGTGA. The CDR3, as DNA: TGTGCCAGCAGCTTAAACCCGAACACCGGGGAGCTGTTTTTT. This translates into CASSLNPNTGELFF.

This clone has more than one count but fewer than ten. The V and J genes are TRBV5-1 and TRBJ1-6; D gene unclear. This CDR3 has 13 amino acids. Germline V CDR1 and CDR2: SGHRS, YFSETQ. V gave up 4 bases and J gave up 0 bases, with 2 bases separating them. CDR3 region: CASSSSYNSPLHF. DNA of the CDR3: TGCGCCAGCAGCAGCTCCTATAATTCACCCCTCCACTTT.

CDR3 sequence (DNA): TGTGCCAGCAGCTTGAGGACAACTAAAGGGCCCCAGCATTTT. This codes for CASSLRTTKGPQHF. The chain carries TRBV5-8 and TRBJ1-5; D might be TRBD1 (5 bases). Germline V gene lookup returns CDR1 SGHTS and CDR2 YDEGEE. V lost 1 base to trimming and J lost 9 bases, with 14 bases between them. This CDR3 region has 14 residues.

The V gene is TRBV6-1, the J gene TRBJ1-1; tentative D call: TRBD1 (6 bases). The V end was cut by 1 base, the J end by 4 bases, with 19 bases between. CDR1 and CDR2 (germline): MNHNS, SASEGT. The CDR3 length is 17 residues. CDR3 nucleotide sequence: TGTGCCAGCAGTGAAGGTACCTCTTTCTGGGGGGCCACTGAAGCTTTCTTT. This gives the protein CASSEGTSFWGATEAFF.

J is TRBJ2-7 and V is TRBV2; weak D call: TRBD1 (5 bases). The germline V gene encodes CDR1 SNHLY and CDR2 FYNNEI. CDR3 length equals 13 residues. Trimming shortened V by 6 bases and J by 3 bases, and 12 bases separated the two germline ends. CDR3 coding DNA: TGTGCCAGCAGATTGACAGAAGACTACGAGCAGTACTTC. This encodes CASRLTEDYEQYF.

A remark on this clone: Germline and junction disagree at one end, which may indicate a read error. The chain carries TRBV2 and TRBJ2-5; D not resolved. The CDR3 runs 12 residues. CDR1 and CDR2 (germline): SNHLY, FYNNEI. CDR3 loop: CASRLDQETQYF. The CDR3 nucleotides read TGTGCCAGCAGGTTAGACCAGGAGACCCAGTACTTC.

The V and J genes are TRBV24-1 and TRBJ1-5; the match to TRBD1 covers 8 bases. Germline assignment: CDR1 KGHDR and CDR2 SFDVKD. J gave up 6 bases and V 2 bases, and 5 bases lay outside the gene matches. The CDR3 has 15 residues. The CDR3, as DNA: TGTGCCACCAGTGATTCCACAGGGGGGTCTCAGCCCCAGCATTTT. Protein sequence: CATSDSTGGSQPQHF.

The gene calls are TRBV9 and TRBJ2-1; 10 bases map to TRBD2. After removal of 2 bases from V and 8 bases from J, the junction contained 7 bases not matched to a gene. This CDR3 has 15 amino acids. The germline V gene has CDR1 SGDLS and CDR2 YYNGEE. This CDR3 reads CASSVSGRIGHEQFF. The CDR3 DNA reads as TGTGCCAGCAGCGTTAGCGGGAGGATTGGGCATGAGCAGTTCTTC.

The rearrangement links TRBV24-1 to TRBJ2-1; D is ambiguous. This CDR3 contains 14 residues. The germline V and J ends were trimmed by 0 bases and 5 bases, with 7 bases remaining between them. Looked up from germline, CDR1 is KGHDR and CDR2 is SFDVKD. CDR3 residues: CATSDLRQHNEQFF. DNA of the CDR3: TGTGCCACCAGTGATTTGAGGCAGCACAATGAGCAGTTCTTC.

The chain recombines TRBV29-1 with TRBJ2-7; tentatively, D is TRBD2 (5 bases). V was cut by 3 bases and J by 4 bases, with 13 bases left in between. Germline CDR1 SQVTM, CDR2 ANQGSEA. This CDR3 is built from 13 residues. DNA of the CDR3: TGCAGCGTTGAGGAGCGGCGTGGGTACGAGCAGTACTTC. Amino acid sequence: CSVEERRGYEQYF.

This chain links TRBV7-9 with TRBJ2-7, with 8 bases fitting TRBD1. The CDR3 spans 14 residues. Germline CDR1 SEHNR, CDR2 FQNEAQ (reference sequence). Germline trimming cut 4 bases from V and 2 bases from J; bases unmatched to any gene: 4. The CDR3 here is CASSSTGEAYEQYF. Written as DNA, the CDR3 is TGTGCCAGCAGCTCGACAGGGGAAGCCTACGAGCAGTACTTC.

The chain uses TRBV29-1 and TRBJ2-2; TRBD1 matches 8 bases. CDR3 length equals 14 residues. Germline CDR1 SQVTM, CDR2 ANQGSEA. Trimming cost V 7 bases and J 2 bases; bases outside gene matches: 6. CDR3 sequence: CSGRDRGNTGELFF. The CDR3 bases are TGCAGCGGTAGAGACAGGGGAAACACCGGGGAGCTGTTTTTT.

This clone was seen a single time. V and J are TRBV1 and TRBJ2-1; TRBD2, the table's D call, was not compared with the DNA. TRBV1 is labeled a pseudogene. The CDR3 is 14 residues long. The CDR3, as DNA: TGCACCAGCAGCCCACTAGCGGGGGACAATGAGCAGTTCTTC. It specifies CTSSPLAGDNEQFF.

This clone was observed a single time. V usage is TRBV7-9 and J usage is TRBJ2-7; TRBD1 agrees at 7 bases. The junction had 13 bases not matched to a gene; V was cut back by 5 bases and J by 6 bases. Germline V gene data show CDR1 as SEHNR and CDR2 as FQNEAQ (reference sequence). This CDR3 contains 15 residues. The CDR3 coding sequence is TGTGCCAGCAGCCTTGACAGGGCAAATTTTGGCGAGCAGTACTTC. Translation: CASSLDRANFGEQYF.

This chain connects TRBV6-1 to TRBJ1-5, with D possibly TRBD1 on 5 matching bases. Germline V gene lookup returns CDR1 MNHNS and CDR2 SASEGT. The V and J ends lost 3 bases and 5 bases respectively, with 8 bases between them. There are 13 residues in the CDR3. CDR3 sequence: CASSDQGYQPQHF. In DNA form, the CDR3 reads TGTGCCAGCAGTGATCAGGGATATCAGCCCCAGCATTTT.

This clone was picked up one time. The chain links TRBV12-3 or TRBV12-4 to TRBJ2-1, with D hard to call. The V end was cut by 3 bases, the J end by 5 bases, with 8 bases between. This CDR3 is built from 13 residues. CDR3 sequence reads: CASSFGPNNEQFF. CDR3 nucleotide sequence: TGTGCCAGCAGTTTTGGGCCGAACAATGAGCAGTTCTTC.

CDR3 amino acids: CASKLTGGPYEQYF. For the CDR3, the DNA is TGTGCCAGCAAACTGACAGGGGGCCCCTACGAGCAGTACTTC. J is TRBJ2-7 and V is TRBV28, with 10 bases fitting TRBD1. Germline V lookup: CDR1 MDHEN, CDR2 SYDVKM. The CDR3 consists of 14 residues. V lost 7 bases, J lost 2 bases, and 5 bases stayed unmatched.

Only one count was recorded for this clone. The sample has other DNA sequences that encode this CDR3 too. The gene calls are TRBV12-3 or TRBV12-4 and TRBJ1-2, with D possibly TRBD1 on 5 matching bases. The CDR3 runs to 13 residues. V was pared by 3 bases and J by 2 bases, with 7 bases between. CDR3 sequence: CASSLGQNYGYTF. In nucleotides, the CDR3 is TGTGCCAGCAGTTTGGGGCAGAACTATGGCTACACCTTC.

The J gene is TRBJ2-1, the V gene TRBV3-1 (or the pseudogene TRBV3-2); tentative D call: TRBD1 (6 bases). From germline, CDR1 is LGHDT and CDR2 YNNKEL (reference sequence). The CDR3 loop spans 14 amino acids. V was trimmed by 6 bases and J by 3 bases, leaving 12 bases between them. Here the CDR3 reads CASRPDRFYNEQFF. DNA of the CDR3: TGTGCCAGCAGGCCGGACAGATTCTACAATGAGCAGTTCTTC.

The rearrangement joins TRBV5-4 to TRBJ2-7, with D possibly TRBD1 on 6 matching bases. From germline, CDR1 is SGHNT and CDR2 YYREEE (reference sequence). V was pared by 3 bases and J by 4 bases, with 14 bases between. The CDR3 length is 14 residues. The CDR3 protein is CASSSPGQKYEQYF. CDR3 coding DNA: TGTGCCAGCAGCTCACCGGGACAAAAATACGAGCAGTACTTC.

This clone has only a few counts. The chain combines TRBV6-5 with TRBJ2-2, with 8 nucleotides matching TRBD1. The CDR3 consists of 15 residues. Germline CDR1 is MNHEY and CDR2 is SVGAGI. V shed 2 bases, J shed 6 bases, and the junction held 5 bases outside the gene matches. CDR3 DNA: TGTGCCAGCAGTTACGACAGGGGCTGGGCCGGGGAGCTGTTTTTT. Translated: CASSYDRGWAGELFF.

The chain links TRBV4-2 to TRBJ2-2; D is unclear. The ends were cut back, 6 bases at V and 6 bases at J, with 8 bases in the middle. The CDR3 has 12 amino acids. CDR1 is LGHNA and CDR2 is YNFKEQ in the germline V gene. CDR3 coding DNA: TGTGCCAGCAGTATCAGCGCCGGGGAGCTGTTTTTT. Its protein is CASSISAGELFF.

This chain uses TRBV24-1 with TRBJ2-3, with no clear D. This CDR3 spans 13 amino acids. Germline values: CDR1 KGHDR, CDR2 SFDVKD. The germline V and J ends were trimmed by 3 bases and 5 bases, with 8 bases remaining between them. This CDR3 is CATSDLWLDTQYF. CDR3 DNA sequence: TGTGCCACCAGTGATCTTTGGCTAGATACGCAGTATTTT.

The chain combines TRBV6-5 with TRBJ2-2; TRBD1 or TRBD2 may be the D gene (7 bases each). Trimming stripped 7 bases from V and 4 bases from J, with 16 bases between. CDR1 is MNHEY, CDR2 SVGAGI, per germline. There are 15 residues in the CDR3. CDR3 coding DNA: TGTGCCAGCACCTCGACAGGGAGGGGCACCGGGGAGCTGTTTTTT. Translation gives CASTSTGRGTGELFF.

This chain uses TRBV7-9 with TRBJ1-2; a weak D match, TRBD1 (6 bases). This CDR3 has 16 residues. The V gene lost 5 bases and the J gene lost 3 bases, with 19 bases spanning the gap. The germline V gene encodes CDR1 SEHNR and CDR2 FQNEAQ (reference sequence). The CDR3 spells CASSEARGGDDYGYTF. CDR3 DNA: TGTGCCAGCAGCGAAGCCAGAGGGGGAGACGACTATGGCTACACCTTC.

The chain uses TRBV5-4 and TRBJ2-7; maybe TRBD2 (5 bases). The V and J ends lost 5 bases and 4 bases respectively, with 16 bases between them. This CDR3 has 14 amino acids. Looked up from germline, CDR1 is SGHNT and CDR2 is YYREEE (reference sequence). The CDR3 nucleotides read TGTGCCAGCAGTTCTGCAGGAAGGAGGTACGAGCAGTACTTC. It translates to CASSSAGRRYEQYF.

V and J are TRBV12-3 or TRBV12-4 and TRBJ1-2; D is unresolved. The CDR3 has 13 amino acids. Trimming pared 3 bases from V and 1 base from J, leaving 6 bases between. Written as DNA, the CDR3 is TGTGCCAGCAGTTTCCCCCGTAACTATGGCTACACCTTC. Amino acid sequence: CASSFPRNYGYTF.

Regarding this clone: One end of the junction does not line up with germline, which may come from a read error. The chain links TRBV6-2 or TRBV6-3 to TRBJ1-2; a weak D match, TRBD1 (6 bases). The CDR3 is 15 residues long. The V gene's germline CDR1 is MNHEY and CDR2 SVGEGT. CDR3 protein: CASSNSGAGYYGYTF. CDR3 coding DNA: TGTGCCAGCAGTAACTCGGGGGCAGGTTACTATGGCTACACCTTC.

This clone was seen only once. The J gene is TRBJ2-3, the V gene TRBV13, with TRBD1 matching over 9 bases. This CDR3 contains 15 residues. V was pared by 2 bases and J by 1 base, with 1 base of the junction left unmatched. Looked up from germline, CDR1 is PRHDT and CDR2 is FYEKMQ (reference sequence). CDR3 sequence (DNA): TGTGCCAGCAGCTTACGACAGGGGGGCACAGATACGCAGTATTTT. This sequence encodes CASSLRQGGTDTQYF.